A selection of T cell receptor beta chains follows, all from one sample in a study of blood T cells in healthy people across ages. One entry per CDR3 protein results from TCRdb running MiXCR on the 5' RACE reads. The repertoire has about 640,000 distinct CDR3 sequences, approximately 30% of them found once; the top ten carry 15% to 17%. The sequenced sample consisted of blood. Receptor source: a woman older than 75 in good health. CDR3s leave out the opening cysteine and the closing phenylalanine or tryptophan. Not every row has a clone size; where given, it reads once, few, many or a size class.

V gene: TRBV7-2; clone size: many; J gene: TRBJ2-3; CDR3 protein: ASSETWAFTDTQY
V gene: TRBV20-1; clone size: many; J gene: TRBJ2-3; CDR3 protein: SADGQVRTDTQY
V gene: TRBV23-1; clone size: few; J gene: TRBJ2-7; CDR3 protein: AGIPARGVYEQY
V gene: TRBV7-3; clone size: many; J gene: TRBJ2-6; CDR3 protein: ASSLTGSSSGANVLT
V gene: TRBV20-1; clone size: .; J gene: TRBJ1-1; CDR3 protein: SAHRGRRTEAF
V gene: TRBV29-1; clone size: many; J gene: TRBJ2-1; CDR3 protein: SVDPAGNYNEQF
V gene: TRBV5-5; clone size: .; J gene: TRBJ2-2; CDR3 protein: ASSWGTGVTGELF
V gene: TRBV20-1; clone size: many; J gene: TRBJ2-3; CDR3 protein: SARAAADTQY
V gene: TRBV25-1; clone size: .; J gene: TRBJ1-1; CDR3 protein: ASSPRTGLNTEAV
V gene: TRBV11-2; clone size: many; J gene: TRBJ2-1; CDR3 protein: ASSLVGGGVYNEQF
V gene: TRBV20-1; clone size: few; J gene: TRBJ1-1; CDR3 protein: SARKMAGARTEAF
V gene: TRBV18; clone size: .; J gene: TRBJ2-3; CDR3 protein: TSSPASGGVTDTQY
V gene: TRBV24-1; clone size: .; J gene: TRBJ2-1; CDR3 protein: ATSAEETQF
V gene: TRBV11-2; clone size: many; J gene: TRBJ2-7; CDR3 protein: ASSLRGQGTYEQY
V gene: TRBV20-1; clone size: many; J gene: TRBJ2-5; CDR3 protein: SARDDIETQY
V gene: TRBV20-1; clone size: once; J gene: TRBJ2-7; CDR3 protein: SAGGLAGANPYEQY
V gene: TRBV6-2/TRBV6-3; clone size: .; J gene: TRBJ1-5; CDR3 protein: VSRANIGTGGTSNQPQH
V gene: TRBV20-1; clone size: .; J gene: TRBJ2-7; CDR3 protein: SARTGAEQY
V gene: TRBV7-8; clone size: many; J gene: TRBJ2-7; CDR3 protein: ASSFAGLTYEQY
V gene: TRBV20-1; clone size: many; J gene: TRBJ2-3; CDR3 protein: SAPMGTGRTDTQY
V gene: TRBV28; clone size: few; J gene: TRBJ2-7; CDR3 protein: ASSRPEAVSYEQY
V gene: TRBV30; clone size: once; J gene: TRBJ1-5; CDR3 protein: ARGGQGRAQPQH
V gene: TRBV5-1; clone size: .; J gene: TRBJ1-2; CDR3 protein: ASSGGQRPYGYT
V gene: TRBV5-1; clone size: many; J gene: TRBJ2-3; CDR3 protein: ASSLGGLAGADTQY
V gene: TRBV5-6; clone size: few; J gene: TRBJ2-1; CDR3 protein: ASSLGDSSCNEQF
V gene: TRBV5-1; clone size: once; J gene: TRBJ2-6; CDR3 protein: ASMIGTAQSGANVLT
V gene: TRBV5-5; clone size: .; J gene: TRBJ1-1; CDR3 protein: ASRFNTLNTEAF
V gene: TRBV20-1; clone size: many; J gene: TRBJ1-2; CDR3 protein: SALPGQGWSGYT
V gene: TRBV11-2; clone size: many; J gene: TRBJ2-1; CDR3 protein: ASSLSALAYNEQF
V gene: TRBV21-1; clone size: few; J gene: TRBJ2-7; CDR3 protein: ASSNLGGGPYNGQY
V gene: TRBV12-3/TRBV12-4; clone size: .; J gene: TRBJ2-3; CDR3 protein: ANRSTGTVTDTQY
V gene: TRBV20-1; clone size: .; J gene: TRBJ2-5; CDR3 protein: SASHYQGSGVGETQY
V gene: TRBV18; clone size: few; J gene: TRBJ2-3; CDR3 protein: ASSRSSGGAGTDTQY
V gene: TRBV5-1; clone size: .; J gene: TRBJ1-1; CDR3 protein: ASRDTAGLAEVF
V gene: TRBV5-1; clone size: .; J gene: TRBJ1-2; CDR3 protein: ASSPDTRGGYT
V gene: TRBV12-3/TRBV12-4; clone size: .; J gene: TRBJ2-1; CDR3 protein: ASSPGGPYYEQF
V gene: TRBV5-1; clone size: many; J gene: TRBJ2-6; CDR3 protein: ASSLVGLGANVLT
V gene: TRBV11-3; clone size: .; J gene: TRBJ2-4; CDR3 protein: ASSLAVYNGQY
V gene: TRBV20-1; clone size: .; J gene: TRBJ1-6; CDR3 protein: SARDRDKANNSPLH
V gene: TRBV20-1; clone size: .; J gene: TRBJ2-1; CDR3 protein: STKSGAPPVQF
V gene: TRBV5-5; clone size: many; J gene: TRBJ2-3; CDR3 protein: ASSLGMISSTDTQY
V gene: TRBV5-4; clone size: .; J gene: TRBJ2-5; CDR3 protein: ASGVRGRQETQY